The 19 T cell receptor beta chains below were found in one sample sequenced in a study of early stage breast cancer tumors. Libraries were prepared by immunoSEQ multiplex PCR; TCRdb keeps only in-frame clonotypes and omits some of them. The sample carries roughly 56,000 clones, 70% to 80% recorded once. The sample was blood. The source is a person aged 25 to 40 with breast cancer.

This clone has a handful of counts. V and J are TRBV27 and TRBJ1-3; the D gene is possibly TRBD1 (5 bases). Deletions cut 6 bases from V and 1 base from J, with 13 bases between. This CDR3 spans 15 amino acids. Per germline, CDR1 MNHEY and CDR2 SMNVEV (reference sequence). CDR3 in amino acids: CASRSWGGSGNTIYF. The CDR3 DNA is TGTGCCAGCAGATCGTGGGGGGGATCTGGAAACACCATATATTTT.

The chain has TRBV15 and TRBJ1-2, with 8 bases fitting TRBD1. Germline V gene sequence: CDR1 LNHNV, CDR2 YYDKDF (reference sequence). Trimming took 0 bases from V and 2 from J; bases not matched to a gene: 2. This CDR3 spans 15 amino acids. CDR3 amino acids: CATSRDTGGNYGYTF. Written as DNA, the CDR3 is TGTGCCACCAGCAGAGATACAGGGGGGAACTATGGCTACACCTTC.

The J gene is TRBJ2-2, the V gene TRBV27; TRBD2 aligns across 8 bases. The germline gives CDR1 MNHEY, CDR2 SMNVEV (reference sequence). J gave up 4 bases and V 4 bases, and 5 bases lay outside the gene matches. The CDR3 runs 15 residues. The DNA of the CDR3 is TGTGCCAGCAGTTGGACCGGGACTAGCACCGGGGAGCTGTTTTTT. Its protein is CASSWTGTSTGELFF.

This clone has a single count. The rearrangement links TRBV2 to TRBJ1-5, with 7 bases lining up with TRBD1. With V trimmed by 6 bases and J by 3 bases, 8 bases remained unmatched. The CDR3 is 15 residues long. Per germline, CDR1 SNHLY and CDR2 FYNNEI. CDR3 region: CASSASGQANQPQHF. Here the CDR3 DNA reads TGTGCCAGCAGCGCCAGCGGACAGGCCAATCAGCCCCAGCATTTT.

The CDR3 nucleotides read TGTGCCAGCAGTCCGGACAGCAACTTTAACTATGGCTACACCTTC. Translation gives CASSPDSNFNYGYTF. The rearrangement uses TRBV6-6 and TRBJ1-2; possibly TRBD1 for D (6 bases). The CDR3 consists of 15 residues. V was trimmed by 5 bases and J by 1 base, leaving 14 bases between them. Germline CDR1 and CDR2: MNHNY and SVGAGI (reference sequence).

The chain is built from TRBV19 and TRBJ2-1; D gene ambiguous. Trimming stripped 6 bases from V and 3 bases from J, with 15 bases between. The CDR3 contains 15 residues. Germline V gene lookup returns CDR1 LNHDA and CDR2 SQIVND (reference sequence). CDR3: CASSKAGLDYNEQFF. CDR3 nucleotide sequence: TGTGCCAGTAGCAAGGCCGGATTAGACTACAATGAGCAGTTCTTC.

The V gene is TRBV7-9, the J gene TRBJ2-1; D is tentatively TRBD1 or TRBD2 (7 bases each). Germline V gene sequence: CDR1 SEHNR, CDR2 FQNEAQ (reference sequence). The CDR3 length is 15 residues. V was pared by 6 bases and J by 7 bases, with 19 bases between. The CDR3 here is CASSQTTGEGNEQFF. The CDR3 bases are TGTGCCAGCAGTCAGACAACAGGGGAGGGAAATGAGCAGTTCTTC.

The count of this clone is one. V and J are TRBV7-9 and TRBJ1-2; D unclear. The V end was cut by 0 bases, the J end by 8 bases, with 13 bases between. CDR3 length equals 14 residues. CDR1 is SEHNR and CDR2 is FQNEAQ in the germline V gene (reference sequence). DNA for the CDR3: TGTGCCAGCAGCTTAGCGCCAACCCCGGGAGGCTACACCTTC. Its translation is CASSLAPTPGGYTF.

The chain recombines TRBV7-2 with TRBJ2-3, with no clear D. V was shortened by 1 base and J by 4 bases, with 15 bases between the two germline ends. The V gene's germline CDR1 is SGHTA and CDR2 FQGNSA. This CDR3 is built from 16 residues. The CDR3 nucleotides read TGTGCCAGCAGCTTAGATCCGGGCCTTAACGCAGATACGCAGTATTTT. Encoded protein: CASSLDPGLNADTQYF.

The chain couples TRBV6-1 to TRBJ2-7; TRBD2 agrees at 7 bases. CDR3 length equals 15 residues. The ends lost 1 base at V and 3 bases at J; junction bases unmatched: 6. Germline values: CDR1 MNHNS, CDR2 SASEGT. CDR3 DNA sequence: TGTGCCAGCAGTGAAGTGGCGGGAGAAAACTACGAGCAGTACTTC. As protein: CASSEVAGENYEQYF.

The CDR3 sequence: CASSYDRENTEAFF. Here the CDR3 DNA reads TGTGCCAGCAGTTACGACAGGGAGAACACTGAAGCTTTCTTT. This chain joins TRBV6-6 and TRBJ1-1; 7 bases align to TRBD1. Germline V gene lookup returns CDR1 MNHNY and CDR2 SVGAGI (reference sequence). V shed 2 bases and J 1 base; nucleotides not matched to a gene: 1. CDR3 length equals 14 residues.

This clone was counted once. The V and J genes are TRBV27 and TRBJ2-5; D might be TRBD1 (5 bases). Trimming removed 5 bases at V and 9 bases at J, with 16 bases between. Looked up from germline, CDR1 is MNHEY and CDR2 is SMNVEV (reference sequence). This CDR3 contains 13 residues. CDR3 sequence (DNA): TGTGCCAGCAGTGCCAGGGAATCGACGCCCCAGTACTTC. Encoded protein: CASSARESTPQYF.

The DNA for the CDR3 is TGTGCCAGCAGTGATTTAGGGGGGACCGAGATGAACACTGAAGCTTTCTTT. Its protein product is CASSDLGGTEMNTEAFF. The chain employs TRBV6-4 and TRBJ1-1; the D gene is possibly TRBD1 (6 bases). Germline V gene lookup returns CDR1 MRHNA and CDR2 SNTAGT. Trimming left V 3 bases short and J 0 bases short, with 17 bases between. The length of the CDR3 is 17 residues.

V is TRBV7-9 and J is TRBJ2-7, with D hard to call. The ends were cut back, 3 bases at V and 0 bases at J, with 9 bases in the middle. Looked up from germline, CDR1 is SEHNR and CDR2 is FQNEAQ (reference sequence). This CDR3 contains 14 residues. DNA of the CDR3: TGTGCCAGCAGCTTGTTCCCCGACTCCTACGAGCAGTACTTC. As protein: CASSLFPDSYEQYF.

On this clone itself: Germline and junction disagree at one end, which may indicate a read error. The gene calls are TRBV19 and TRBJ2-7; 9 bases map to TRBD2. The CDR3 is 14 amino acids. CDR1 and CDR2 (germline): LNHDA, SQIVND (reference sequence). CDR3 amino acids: CASSSAGGSSEQYF. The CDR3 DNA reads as TGTGCCAGTAGTTCAGCGGGAGGATCCTCCGAGCAGTACTTC.

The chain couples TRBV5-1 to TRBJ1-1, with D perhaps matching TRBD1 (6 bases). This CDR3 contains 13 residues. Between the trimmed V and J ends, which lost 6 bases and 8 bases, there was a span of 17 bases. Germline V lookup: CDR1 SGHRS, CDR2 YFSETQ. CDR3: CASTMRGAGEAFF. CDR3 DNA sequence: TGCGCCAGCACCATGAGGGGGGCGGGAGAAGCTTTCTTT.

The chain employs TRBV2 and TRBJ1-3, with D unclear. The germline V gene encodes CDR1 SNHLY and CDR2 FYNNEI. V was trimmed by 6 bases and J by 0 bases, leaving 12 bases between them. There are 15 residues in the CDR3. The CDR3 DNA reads TGTGCCAGCAGCCCAGACCTGGCCTCTGGAAACACCATATATTTT. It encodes CASSPDLASGNTIYF. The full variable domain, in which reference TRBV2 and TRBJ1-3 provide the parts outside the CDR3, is EPEVTQTPSHQVTQMGQEVILRCVPISNHLYFYWYRQILGQKVEFLVSFYNNEISEKSEIFDDQFSVERPDGSNFTLKIRSTKLEDSAMYFCASSPDLASGNTIYFGEGSWLTVV.

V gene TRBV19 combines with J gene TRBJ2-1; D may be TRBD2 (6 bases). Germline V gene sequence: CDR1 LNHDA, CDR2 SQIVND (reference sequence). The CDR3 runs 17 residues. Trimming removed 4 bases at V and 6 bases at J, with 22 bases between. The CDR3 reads CASSRRVTSLPGNEQFF. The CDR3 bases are TGTGCCAGTAGTAGGAGGGTTACTAGTCTCCCAGGCAATGAGCAGTTCTTC.

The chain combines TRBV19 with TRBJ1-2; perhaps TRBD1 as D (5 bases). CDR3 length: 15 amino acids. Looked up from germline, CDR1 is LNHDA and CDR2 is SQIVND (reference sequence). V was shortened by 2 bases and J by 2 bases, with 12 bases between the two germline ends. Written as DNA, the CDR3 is TGTGCCAGTAGTATACCAAAGAGACAGAACTATGGCTACACCTTC. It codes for CASSIPKRQNYGYTF.